This is a list of T cell receptor beta chains from one sample in a study of tumor and adjacent non-tumor tissue in lung cancer. TCRdb re-analysed the multiplex PCR reads in MiXCR, keeping a single row per CDR3 protein. The sample holds 90,000 to 110,000 distinct CDR3 sequences, roughly 80% seen once. Material for sequencing was lung tumor tissue. These receptors all stem from an older woman with non-small cell lung cancer. Both conserved end residues are part of each CDR3. D genes are given only for firm matches. Clone sizes are given selectively: once, few, many, or a class where the clone is expanded.

j_call d_call clone_size v_call cdr3_nt cdr3_aa
TRBJ1-4 . many TRBV6-5 TGTGCCAGCAGTCAGGGCAGGGAAAAACTGTTTTTT CASSQGREKLFF
TRBJ2-7 . . TRBV20-1 TGCAGTGCCGCTGTCCTGGCGACCAACGAGCAGTACTTC CSAAVLATNEQYF
TRBJ2-2 TRBD1 . TRBV6-2/TRBV6-3 TGTGCCAGCAGCTCTCTTAGCCTTGACAGGGGAGTTGCCGGGGAGCTGTTTTTT CASSSLSLDRGVAGELFF
TRBJ1-1 . . TRBV4-3 TGCGCCAGTAGCCAGGATAGAGAGTGGTGGGCTTTCTTT CASSQDREWWAFF
TRBJ2-2 . . TRBV11-1 TGTGCCAACAGCTTAGCCGTATACGCGAACACCGGGGAGCTCTTTTTT CANSLAVYANTGELFF
TRBJ2-5 TRBD2 . TRBV11-3 TGTGCCAGCAGTTCTCGTTGGACTAGCGCTGTGGAGACCCAGTACTTC CASSSRWTSAVETQYF
TRBJ2-4 . . TRBV5-1 TGCGCCAGCAGCTTGGAGGCTCAGGGGCTGAGGAACATTCAGTACTTC CASSLEAQGLRNIQYF
TRBJ2-6 . . TRBV6-1 TGTGCCAGCAGTGGATCGGATTTTAGTTACGCTGGGGCCAACGTCCTGACTTTC CASSGSDFSYAGANVLTF
TRBJ2-1 . . TRBV6-2/TRBV6-3 TGTGCCGGGGGCAAGGCCTACAAGGAGCAGTTCTTC CAGGKAYKEQFF
TRBJ1-1 . . TRBV6-5 TGTATCAGCAGCAAAACAGGGTGGAGCACTGAAGCTTTCTTT CISSKTGWSTEAFF
TRBJ2-5 . . TRBV6-6 TGTCCCAGCAGTTCGGTTCAAGAGACCCAGTATTTC CPSSSVQETQYF
TRBJ2-7 TRBD2 . TRBV28 TGTGCCAGCAGAAAAAGCGGGAGATACGAGCAGTACTTC CASRKSGRYEQYF
TRBJ2-1 . . TRBV20-1 TGCAGTGCTAGACACTGGATTCACTACTCCTACAATGAGCAGTTCTTC CSARHWIHYSYNEQFF
TRBJ1-2 . . TRBV11-2 TGTACCAGCGGCTTAGTTAGCCGACCCCCTAACTATGGCTACACCTTC CTSGLVSRPPNYGYTF
TRBJ1-2 . . TRBV14 TGTGCCAGCAGCCAAGACAGCGGTTATGGCTACACCTTC CASSQDSGYGYTF
TRBJ2-1 TRBD1 once TRBV11-2 TGTGCCGGCAGCCAACCGGGACAGGGGGCGAATGAGCAGTTCTTC CAGSQPGQGANEQFF
TRBJ2-3 . . TRBV12-3/TRBV12-4 TGTGCCAGCAGTCAATGGGGGAGCAACACAGATACGCAGTATTTT CASSQWGSNTDTQYF
TRBJ2-1 . few TRBV24-1 TGTGCCACCAGTGATTCGGAGCCGGGACTCTTATGCAATGAGCAGTTCTTC CATSDSEPGLLCNEQFF
TRBJ2-3 . . TRBV20-1 TGCAATGCTAGAGTGAGGGCCTCCATAGATACGCAGTATTTT CNARVRASIDTQYF
TRBJ2-5 . . TRBV4-3 TGCTCTAGCAGCCGACACCAGGACTCACGAGAGACCCAGTACTTC CSSSRHQDSRETQYF
TRBJ2-1 . . TRBV20-1 TGCAGTGTTAGACTCCAAGGGGGATCATCCTACAATAGGCAGTTCTTC CSVRLQGGSSYNRQFF
TRBJ2-7 . . TRBV11-3 TGTGTCACCATCTTAGATACGGGAACCTACAAGCAGTACTTC CVTILDTGTYKQYF
TRBJ1-1 . . TRBV29-1 TGCGGGAGTCGGGAGGGGAGTGAAGCTATCTTT CGSREGSEAIF
TRBJ2-1 TRBD2 . TRBV10-3 TGTGCCGCCGGAGTAGCGGGAGGGCCAGGTGAGCAGTTCTTC CAAGVAGGPGEQFF
TRBJ2-3 . once TRBV7-2 TGTGCCAGCAGCTTAGGGGGCGCCCGTACAGATATGCAGTATTTT CASSLGGARTDMQYF
TRBJ2-3 . once TRBV11-2 TGTGCCAGCAGCTCCGAGTGTTTTCAGCCCCAGTATTTT CASSSECFQPQYF
TRBJ1-5 TRBD1 many TRBV10-2 TGCGCCAGCAGAGGGTGGACAGGGCGAGGGGATCAGCCCCAGCATTTT CASRGWTGRGDQPQHF
TRBJ2-3 TRBD1 few TRBV11-3 TGTGCTAGCAGTCTATTCGGGACAGGGGGCGCGGATACGCAGTATTTT CASSLFGTGGADTQYF
TRBJ1-1 TRBD1 few TRBV5-5 TGTGCCAACAGCTTGGCCGATGCAGGGGGATGGACTGAAGCTTTCTTT CANSLADAGGWTEAFF
TRBJ2-2 . . TRBV20-1 TGCAGTGCTAGAGAGCAAGACTCGGACATCGGGGAGCTGTTTTTT CSAREQDSDIGELFF
TRBJ1-5 . . TRBV7-8 TGTGCCAACAGCTTAGGGGTGGGAGGGCCGAGCCCAAGTGGGAAGCCCCAGCATTTT CANSLGVGGPSPSGKPQHF
TRBJ1-5 TRBD1 once TRBV20-1 TGCAATGCTAGAGTTACGGGACAGGGGGCTCAGCCCCAGCATTTT CNARVTGQGAQPQHF
TRBJ2-3 TRBD2 many TRBV20-1 TGCAGTGCTAGAGATTACACCAGGACTAGCGGAAGTGGAGATACGCAGTATTTT CSARDYTRTSGSGDTQYF
TRBJ2-1 . . TRBV4-1 TGCGCCAGCAGCCAGGAACCGGTACAGGGAAACGGTGAGGAGTCCTTC CASSQEPVQGNGEESF
TRBJ2-1 . . TRBV5-1 TGCACCAGCAGCCCGGATGTGCAGGCGCAATACAATGAGCAGTTCTTC CTSSPDVQAQYNEQFF
TRBJ1-6 TRBD1 once TRBV4-1 TGCGCCAGCAGCCGACAGGGTCCCCTGGATAATTCACCCCTCCACTTT CASSRQGPLDNSPLHF
TRBJ1-2 TRBD1 few TRBV11-2 TGTGTCAGCAGCTTAGGGGGCCCCTATCCCTATGGCTACACCTTC CVSSLGGPYPYGYTF
TRBJ1-2 . . TRBV28 TGTGCCAGCGGTACCGGACAGAACTATGGCTACACCTTC CASGTGQNYGYTF
TRBJ2-5 TRBD1 few TRBV11-2 TGTGCCAGCAGCTCGACAGGGGGCGGGACCCAGTACTTC CASSSTGGGTQYF
TRBJ1-2 . . TRBV28 TGTACCAGCAGTTTATGGGGGGCGTTTAACTATGGCTACACCTTC CTSSLWGAFNYGYTF